Each of the 5 T cell receptor beta chains below was sequenced from the same sample in a study of shared clonotypes between healthy human individuals. Profiling relied on immunoSEQ multiplex PCR, and the TCRdb table lists in-frame clones only, not all of them. In the table there are some 2,400,000 clones, approximately 95% of which are singletons. Specimen: naive CD4+ T cells sorted from blood. The subset here: CD45RA+ positively selected. All receptors come from a man between 18 and 35 years old in good health.

This clone was picked up one time. Other DNA sequences within the sample encode an identical CDR3. The chain links TRBV6-6 to TRBJ2-7; D gene uncertain. Germline CDR1 is MNHNY and CDR2 is SVGAGI (reference sequence). Trimming took off 0 bases at V and 0 bases at J, with 9 bases between the two ends. The CDR3 sequence is 15 residues long. The CDR3 bases are TGTGCCAGCAGTTACTCTGGCAGTAGCTCCTACGAGCAGTACTTC. Translated, it gives CASSYSGSSSYEQYF.

The chain couples TRBV2 to TRBJ2-3; no clear D. Trimming removed 7 bases at V and 0 bases at J, with 8 bases between. This CDR3 spans 13 amino acids. Germline CDR1 and CDR2: SNHLY and FYNNEI. As DNA, the CDR3 is TGTGCCAGCACAGTGATTAGCACAGATACGCAGTATTTT. This encodes CASTVISTDTQYF.

V is TRBV10-1 and J is TRBJ2-5, with D possibly matching TRBD1 (6 bases). Germline V gives CDR1 WNHNN, CDR2 SYGVQD (reference sequence). V lost 5 bases, J lost 5 bases, and 15 bases lay in between. The CDR3 contains 14 residues. The CDR3 coding sequence is TGCGCCAGCAGTCCAGGGGCCACGGGTGAGACCCAGTACTTC. Translating gives CASSPGATGETQYF.

This chain uses TRBV5-6 with TRBJ2-7, with 7 positions matching TRBD1. CDR1 is SGHDT and CDR2 is YYEEEE in the germline V gene. Losses at the gene ends were 3 bases for V and 2 bases for J; bases not matched to a gene: 8. The CDR3 covers 15 residues. For the CDR3, the DNA is TGTGCCAGCAGCTCGGACAGGTTCCCGACCTACGAGCAGTACTTC. Encoded protein: CASSSDRFPTYEQYF.

The chain links TRBV10-2 to TRBJ2-3; D is undetermined. Trimming left V 1 base short and J 2 bases short, with 1 base between. The CDR3 is made up of 12 amino acids. The germline V gene has CDR1 WSHSY and CDR2 SAAADI. CDR3 loop: CASSEFTDTQYF. The CDR3 region has the DNA TGCGCCAGCAGTGAGTTCACAGATACGCAGTATTTT.